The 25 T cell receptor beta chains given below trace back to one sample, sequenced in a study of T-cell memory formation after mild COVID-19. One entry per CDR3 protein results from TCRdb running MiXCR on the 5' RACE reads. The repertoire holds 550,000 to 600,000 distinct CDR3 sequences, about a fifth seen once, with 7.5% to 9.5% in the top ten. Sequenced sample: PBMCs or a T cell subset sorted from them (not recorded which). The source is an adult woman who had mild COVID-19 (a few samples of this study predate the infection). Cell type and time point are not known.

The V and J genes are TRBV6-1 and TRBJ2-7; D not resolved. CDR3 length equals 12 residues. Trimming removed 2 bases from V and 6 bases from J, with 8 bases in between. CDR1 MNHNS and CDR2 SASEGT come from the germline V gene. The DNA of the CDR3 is TGTGCCAGCAGTGAAATCCAGAGCGAGCAGTACTTC. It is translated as CASSEIQSEQYF.

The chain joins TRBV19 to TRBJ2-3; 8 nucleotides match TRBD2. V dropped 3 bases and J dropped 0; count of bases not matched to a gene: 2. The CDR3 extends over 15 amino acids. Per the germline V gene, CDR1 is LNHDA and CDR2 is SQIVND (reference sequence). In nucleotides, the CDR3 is TGTGCCAGTAGTATTGGCGGGGGGAGCACAGATACGCAGTATTTT. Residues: CASSIGGGSTDTQYF.

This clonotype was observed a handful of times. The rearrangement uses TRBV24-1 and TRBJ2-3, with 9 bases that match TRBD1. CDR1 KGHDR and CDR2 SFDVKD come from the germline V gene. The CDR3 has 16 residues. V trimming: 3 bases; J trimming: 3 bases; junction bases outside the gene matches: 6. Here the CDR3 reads CATSDTGTGRTDTQYF. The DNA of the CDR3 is TGTGCCACCAGTGATACCGGGACAGGGAGGACAGATACGCAGTATTTT.

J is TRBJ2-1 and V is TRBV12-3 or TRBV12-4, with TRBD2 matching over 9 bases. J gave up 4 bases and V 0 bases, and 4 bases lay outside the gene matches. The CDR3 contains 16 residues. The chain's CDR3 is CASSLAWAGGYNEQFF. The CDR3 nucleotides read TGTGCCAGCAGTTTAGCATGGGCGGGAGGGTACAATGAGCAGTTCTTC.

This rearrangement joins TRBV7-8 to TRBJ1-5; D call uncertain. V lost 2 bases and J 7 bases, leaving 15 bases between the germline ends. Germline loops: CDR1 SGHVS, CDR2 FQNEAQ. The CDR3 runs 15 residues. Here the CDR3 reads CASSLSGLTGQPQHF. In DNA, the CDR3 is TGTGCCAGCAGCTTATCAGGCCTAACCGGCCAGCCCCAGCATTTT.

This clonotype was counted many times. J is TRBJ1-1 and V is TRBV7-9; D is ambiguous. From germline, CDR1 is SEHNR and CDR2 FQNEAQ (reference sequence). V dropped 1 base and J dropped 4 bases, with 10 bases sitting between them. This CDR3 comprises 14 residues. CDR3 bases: TGTGCCAGCAGCTTAGTCGAGGGTCGCACTGAAGCTTTCTTT. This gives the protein CASSLVEGRTEAFF.

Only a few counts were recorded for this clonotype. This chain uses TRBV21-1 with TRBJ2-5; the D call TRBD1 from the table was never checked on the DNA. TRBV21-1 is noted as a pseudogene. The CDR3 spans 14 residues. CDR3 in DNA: TGTGCCAGCAGCATCCCTAGGGGGGTGGAGACCCAGTACTTC. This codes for CASSIPRGVETQYF.

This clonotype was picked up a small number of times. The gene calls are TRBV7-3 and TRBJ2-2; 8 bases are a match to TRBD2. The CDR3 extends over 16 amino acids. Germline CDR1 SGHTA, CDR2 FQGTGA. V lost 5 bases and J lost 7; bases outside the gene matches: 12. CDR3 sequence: CASSLGAAGGGGELFF. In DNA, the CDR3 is TGTGCCAGCAGCCTAGGGGCTGCGGGAGGTGGCGGGGAGCTGTTTTTT.

The CDR3 nucleotides read TGCGCCAGCAGCTGGGGGCAAGGCCCCGCCACAGATACGCAGTATTTT. This encodes CASSWGQGPATDTQYF. The gene calls are TRBV5-1 and TRBJ2-3, with a possible D match to TRBD1 (6 bases). The CDR3 runs to 16 residues. Germline lookup yields CDR1 SGHRS and CDR2 YFSETQ. Between the trimmed V and J ends, which lost 3 bases and 2 bases, there was a span of 16 bases. The full variable domain, its missing parts supplied by reference TRBV5-1 and TRBJ2-3, is KAGVTQTPRYLIKTRGQQVTLSCSPISGHRSVSWYQQTPGQGLQFLFEYFSETQRNKGNFPGRFSGRQFSNSRSEMNVSTLELGDSALYLCASSWGQGPATDTQYFGPGTRLTVL.

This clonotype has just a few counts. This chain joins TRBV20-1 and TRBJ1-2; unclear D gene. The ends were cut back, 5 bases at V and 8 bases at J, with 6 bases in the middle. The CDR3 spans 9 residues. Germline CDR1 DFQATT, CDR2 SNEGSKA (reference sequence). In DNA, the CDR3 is TGCAGTGCTGCGGGCGGCTACACCTTC. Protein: CSAAGGYTF.

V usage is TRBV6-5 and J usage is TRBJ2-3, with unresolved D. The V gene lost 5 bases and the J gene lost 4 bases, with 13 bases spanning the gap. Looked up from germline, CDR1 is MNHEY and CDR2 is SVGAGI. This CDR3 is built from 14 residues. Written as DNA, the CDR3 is TGTGCCAGCAGTGTAAGAACTCTGGCAGATACGCAGTATTTT. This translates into CASSVRTLADTQYF.

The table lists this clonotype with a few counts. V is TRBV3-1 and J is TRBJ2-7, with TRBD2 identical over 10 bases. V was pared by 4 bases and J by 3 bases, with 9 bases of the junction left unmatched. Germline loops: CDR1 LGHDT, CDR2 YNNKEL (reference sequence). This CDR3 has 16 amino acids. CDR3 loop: CASSPFSGLAVYEQYF. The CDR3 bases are TGTGCCAGCAGCCCTTTTTCTGGACTAGCGGTCTACGAGCAGTACTTC.

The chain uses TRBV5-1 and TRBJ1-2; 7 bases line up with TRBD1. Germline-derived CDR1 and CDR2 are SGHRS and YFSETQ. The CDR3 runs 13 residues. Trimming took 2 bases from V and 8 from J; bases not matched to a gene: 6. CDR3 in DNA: TGCGCCAGCAGCTTACGGGACAGCGGGGGCTACACCTTC. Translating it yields CASSLRDSGGYTF.

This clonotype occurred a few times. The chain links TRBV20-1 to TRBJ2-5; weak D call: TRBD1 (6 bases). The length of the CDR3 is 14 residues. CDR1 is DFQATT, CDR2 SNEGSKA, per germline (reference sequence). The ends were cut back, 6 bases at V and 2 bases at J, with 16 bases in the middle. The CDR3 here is CSAPPGHLQETQYF. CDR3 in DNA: TGCAGTGCGCCCCCGGGACACCTTCAAGAGACCCAGTACTTC.

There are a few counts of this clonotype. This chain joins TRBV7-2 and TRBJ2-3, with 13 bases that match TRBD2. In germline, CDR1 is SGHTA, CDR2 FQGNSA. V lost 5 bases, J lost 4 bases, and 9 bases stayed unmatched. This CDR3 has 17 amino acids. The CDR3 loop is CASSLRTSGSRADTQYF. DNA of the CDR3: TGTGCCAGCAGCCTTCGGACTAGCGGGAGTCGCGCAGATACGCAGTATTTT.

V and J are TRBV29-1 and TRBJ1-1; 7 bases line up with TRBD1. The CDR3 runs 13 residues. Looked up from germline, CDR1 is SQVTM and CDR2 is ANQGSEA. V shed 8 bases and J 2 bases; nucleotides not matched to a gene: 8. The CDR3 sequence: CSFTGTVNTEAFF. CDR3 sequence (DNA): TGCAGCTTCACCGGGACAGTAAACACTGAAGCTTTCTTT.

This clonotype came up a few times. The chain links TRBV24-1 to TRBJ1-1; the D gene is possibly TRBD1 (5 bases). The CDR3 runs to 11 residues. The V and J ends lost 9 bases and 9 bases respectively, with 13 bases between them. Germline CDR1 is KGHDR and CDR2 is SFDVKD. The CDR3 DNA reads TGTGCCACCCACTGGAGGGGACAAGCTTTCTTT. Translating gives CATHWRGQAFF.

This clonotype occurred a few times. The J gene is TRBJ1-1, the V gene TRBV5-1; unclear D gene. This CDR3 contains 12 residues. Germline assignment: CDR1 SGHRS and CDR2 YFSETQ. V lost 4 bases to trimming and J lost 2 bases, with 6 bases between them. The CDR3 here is CASSASNTEAFF. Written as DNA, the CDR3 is TGCGCCAGCAGCGCCAGTAACACTGAAGCTTTCTTT.

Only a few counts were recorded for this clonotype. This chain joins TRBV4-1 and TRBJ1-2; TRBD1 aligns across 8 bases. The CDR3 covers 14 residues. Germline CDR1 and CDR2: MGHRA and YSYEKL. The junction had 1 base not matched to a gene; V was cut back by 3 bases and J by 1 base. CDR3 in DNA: TGCGCCAGCAGCCAGACAGGGGATAACTATGGCTACACCTTC. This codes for CASSQTGDNYGYTF.

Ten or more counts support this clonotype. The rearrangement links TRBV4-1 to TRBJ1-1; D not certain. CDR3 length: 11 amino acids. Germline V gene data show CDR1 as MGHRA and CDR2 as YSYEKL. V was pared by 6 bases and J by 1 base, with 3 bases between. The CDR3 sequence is CASRENTEAFF. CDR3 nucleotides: TGCGCCAGCAGAGAGAACACTGAAGCTTTCTTT.

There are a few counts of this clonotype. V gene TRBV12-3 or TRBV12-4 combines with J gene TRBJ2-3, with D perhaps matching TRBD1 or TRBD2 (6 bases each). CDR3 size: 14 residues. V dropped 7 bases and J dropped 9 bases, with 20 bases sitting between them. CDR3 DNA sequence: TGTGCCAGCACCGGATCGAGGGGGGAGGAGACGCAGTATTTT. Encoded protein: CASTGSRGEETQYF.

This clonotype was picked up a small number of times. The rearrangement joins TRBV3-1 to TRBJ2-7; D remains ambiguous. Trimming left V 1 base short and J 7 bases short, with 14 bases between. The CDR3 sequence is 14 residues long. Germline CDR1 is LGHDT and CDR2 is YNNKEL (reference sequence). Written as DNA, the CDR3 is TGTGCCAGCAGCCAAGGGACCGCCTCCCTTGAGCAGTACTTC. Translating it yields CASSQGTASLEQYF.

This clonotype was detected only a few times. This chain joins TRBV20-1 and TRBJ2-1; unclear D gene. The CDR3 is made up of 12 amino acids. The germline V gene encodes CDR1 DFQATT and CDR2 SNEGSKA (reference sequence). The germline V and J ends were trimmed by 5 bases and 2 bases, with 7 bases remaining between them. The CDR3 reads CSAYHAYNEQFF. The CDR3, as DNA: TGCAGTGCTTACCATGCCTACAATGAGCAGTTCTTC.

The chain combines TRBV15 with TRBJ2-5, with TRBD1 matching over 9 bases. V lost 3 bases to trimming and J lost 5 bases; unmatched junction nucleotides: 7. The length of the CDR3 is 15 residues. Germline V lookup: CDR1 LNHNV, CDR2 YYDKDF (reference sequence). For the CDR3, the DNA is TGTGCCACCAGCAGGCCCGGGACAGGGAGCGAGACCCAGTACTTC. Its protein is CATSRPGTGSETQYF. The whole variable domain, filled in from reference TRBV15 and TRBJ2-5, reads DAMVIQNPRYQVTQFGKPVTLSCSQTLNHNVMYWYQQKSSQAPKLLFHYYDKDFNNEADTPDNFQSRRPNTSFCFLDIRSPGLGDTAMYLCATSRPGTGSETQYFGPGTRLLVL.

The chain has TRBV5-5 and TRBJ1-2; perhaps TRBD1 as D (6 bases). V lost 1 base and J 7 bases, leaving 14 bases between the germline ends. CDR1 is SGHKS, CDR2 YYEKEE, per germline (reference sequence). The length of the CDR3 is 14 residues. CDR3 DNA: TGTGCCAGCAGCTTGTCCAGGGGCGGAAGTGGCTACACCTTC. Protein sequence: CASSLSRGGSGYTF.